The 4 T cell receptor beta chains below come from one sample, sequenced in a study of T cells in Graves' hyperthyroidism and ophthalmopathy (dated by TCRdb to about 2019). The protocol used for the library was multiplex PCR. These reads were obtained on an Illumina HiSeq 2000. The TCR beta CDR3 regions were amplified from the RNA transcripts. For the first round of RT-PCR on the TCR CDR3, the HTBI primer set was used together with the Qiagen OneStep RT-PCR kit. TCRdb trimmed public reads at Q25 via fastp, called clones via MiXCR and kept in-frame beta chains. Duplicate CDR3 protein sequences are folded into a single record with the most common DNA and genes. The table for this sample lists around 400,000 distinct CDR3 sequences; approximately 14% of them were counted only once. The ten largest clonotypes hold approximately 19% of the sample. Sequencing was done on a sample of blood. The source is a woman aged 55-70 years with Graves' ophthalmopathy.

This chain connects TRBV28 to TRBJ2-7, with 9 bases matching TRBD2. This CDR3 is built from 16 residues. The germline gives CDR1 MDHEN, CDR2 SYDVKM. V shed 5 bases, J shed 1 base, and the junction held 9 bases outside the gene matches. CDR3: CASSPPPLAGSYEQYF. CDR3 sequence (DNA): TGTGCCAGCAGTCCGCCCCCCCTAGCGGGATCCTACGAGCAGTACTTC.

This clonotype was detected many times. The CDR3 DNA reads as TGTGCCAGCAGTTTCCGCGGGGGTCGGAATGAGCAGTTCTTC. Translated: CASSFRGGRNEQFF. The gene calls are TRBV28 and TRBJ2-1, with TRBD2 matching over 7 bases. Losses at the gene ends were 3 bases for V and 7 bases for J; bases not matched to a gene: 6. Germline V gene data show CDR1 as MDHEN and CDR2 as SYDVKM. The CDR3 length is 14 residues.

This clonotype has a count of ten or more. The V call is TRBV20-1, the J call TRBJ1-5; 8 nucleotides line up with TRBD1. Germline loops: CDR1 DFQATT, CDR2 SNEGSKA (reference sequence). V was pared by 8 bases and J by 7 bases, with 10 bases of the junction left unmatched. The CDR3 sequence is 13 residues long. CDR3: CSLRTGGQQPQHF. The CDR3 bases are TGCAGTCTCAGAACAGGGGGACAGCAGCCCCAGCATTTT.

The chain carries TRBV20-1 and TRBJ2-1; TRBD1 agrees at 9 bases. The CDR3 consists of 14 residues. Trimming removed 3 bases from V and 8 bases from J; junction bases left unmatched: 8. Germline CDR1 DFQATT, CDR2 SNEGSKA (reference sequence). The CDR3 sequence is CSASRDRELYEQFF. In nucleotides, the CDR3 is TGCAGTGCTAGCAGGGACAGGGAACTTTATGAGCAGTTCTTC.